This note documents a single T cell receptor beta chain sequence. The antigen remains unidentified. Each CDR3 protein is one row after TCRdb ran MiXCR on the RT-PCR reads. Among about 650,000 distinct CDR3 sequences listed, more than 15% were seen once. The data stem from a study of response to subunit inactivated influenza vaccine. CDR1 is SQVTM and CDR2 is ANQGSEA in the germline V gene. This CDR3 has 14 residues. Trimming removed 6 bases from V and 2 bases from J; junction bases left unmatched: 4. General observations from the study: Authors suggested each seasonal influenza vaccination recruits few new T cells.

The sample consisted of PBMCs from blood, taken about 13 days after vaccination. This clonotype was sampled from a middle-aged man who received an inactivated influenza vaccine. This chain connects TRBV29-1 to TRBJ2-2; 9 bases match TRBD1. CDR3 DNA: TGCAGCGTACGGACAGGGGCCAACACCGGGGAGCTGTTTTTT. This encodes CSVRTGANTGELFF.